This T cell receptor (beta chain) emerged from a study of cytomegalovirus exposure and HLA in healthy donors. Remarks on this clone: Its antigen is currently unknown.

Notes on the study in general: Cytomegalovirus-associated TCR beta chains were listed, numbering some 170. Through in vitro validation, a few CMV-associated chains were shown to be specific for CMV antigens.

With 3 bases clipped from V and 6 bases from J, the junction kept 3 bases outside the gene matches. Germline CDR1 KGHSH, CDR2 LQKENI. This CDR3 comprises 14 residues. Data came from immunoSEQ multiplex PCR; TCRdb stores just in-frame clones and leaves some out. The sample consists of under 200,000 clones, roughly nine tenths of them appearing once. This clonotype originated in a woman in her twenties or thirties in good health and CMV-seronegative. Sequencing input: PBMCs. This sequence joins TRBV18 and TRBJ2-2; 8 nucleotides align to TRBD1. DNA for the CDR3: TGTGCCAGCTCACCGACAGGGGCAGCCGGGGAGCTGTTTTTT. It is translated as CASSPTGAAGELFF.